The 10 T cell receptor beta chains given below trace back to one sample, sequenced in a study of blood T cells in healthy people across ages (dated by TCRdb to about 2015). The library was prepared using 5' RACE. TCRdb records Illumina HiSeq 2500 as the sequencer. A second PCR of roughly 6 to 11 cycles was performed with a sample-barcoded 5' primer and a J-beta primer mix. The raw public reads went through TCRdb reprocessing: fastp at Q25, MiXCR clone calling, in-frame beta chains kept. Every distinct CDR3 protein forms one entry, paired with its most common genes and DNA. This sample holds 890,000 or so distinct CDR3 sequences; approximately 65% were observed only once. Jointly, the top ten make up around a quarter of the sample. Specimen: blood. The receptor source for this set is a man aged 25-40 years in good health.

This clonotype was detected a few times. The chain has TRBV12-3 or TRBV12-4 and TRBJ1-2; D perhaps matches TRBD1 (6 bases). The CDR3 totals 13 residues. Trimming left V 6 bases short and J 8 bases short, with 16 bases between. In DNA, the CDR3 is TGTGCCAGCAGATCGCTAGAGGGGGGAGGCTACACCTTC. Translating gives CASRSLEGGGYTF.

The chain is built from TRBV6-8 and TRBJ1-5; 9 nucleotides line up with TRBD1. J lost 6 bases, V lost 2 bases, and 8 bases had no gene match. Per germline, CDR1 MNHGY and CDR2 SAAAGT. The CDR3 is 16 amino acids. The CDR3 DNA reads TGTGCCAGCAGTTACCTCAGACACAGGGGGCTTCAGCCCCAGCATTTT. It yields the protein CASSYLRHRGLQPQHF.

The chain has TRBV6-5 and TRBJ1-1, with a possible D match to TRBD1 (6 bases). Deletions cut 7 bases from V and 5 bases from J, with 14 bases between. Per germline, CDR1 MNHEY and CDR2 SVGAGI. CDR3 length: 13 residues. CDR3 residues: CASINGGRTEAFF. The CDR3 DNA sequence: TGTGCCAGCATTAACGGGGGGCGAACTGAAGCTTTCTTT.

This clonotype came up a few times. V gene TRBV12-3 or TRBV12-4 combines with J gene TRBJ2-6; D gene ambiguous. The length of the CDR3 is 13 residues. With 7 bases removed from V and 3 bases from J, the gap between germline ends came to 7 bases. For the CDR3, the DNA is TGTGCCAGCACCCTGGGTGGGGCCAACGTCCTGACTTTC. It translates to CASTLGGANVLTF.

V is TRBV6-2 or TRBV6-3 and J is TRBJ2-7, with 7 positions matching TRBD1. The ends lost 3 bases at V and 0 bases at J; junction bases unmatched: 8. CDR1 and CDR2 (germline): MNHEY, SVGEGT. The CDR3 sequence is 16 residues long. CDR3 sequence reads: CASSYLGQASSYEQYF. The DNA for the CDR3 is TGTGCCAGCAGTTATCTTGGACAGGCGTCCTCCTACGAGCAGTACTTC.

This rearrangement joins TRBV7-2 to TRBJ2-5, with TRBD1 as a possible D gene (6 bases). This CDR3 has 12 residues. Per the germline V gene, CDR1 is SGHTA and CDR2 is FQGNSA. The ends were cut back, 5 bases at V and 5 bases at J, with 9 bases in the middle. The CDR3 is CASSHRVETQYF. The DNA for the CDR3 is TGTGCCAGCAGCCACAGGGTTGAGACCCAGTACTTC.

This clonotype was seen more than once but under ten times. This chain links TRBV20-1 with TRBJ2-5, with TRBD1 as a possible D gene (5 bases). Trimming left V 0 bases short and J 11 bases short, with 22 bases between. The germline gives CDR1 DFQATT, CDR2 SNEGSKA (reference sequence). CDR3 size: 15 residues. DNA of the CDR3: TGCAGTGCTAGAGATCGGCAGGGCACCTTGTCTCAGCAGTACTTC. This gives the protein CSARDRQGTLSQQYF.

The chain joins TRBV28 to TRBJ2-3; D gene uncertain. V dropped 10 bases and J dropped 5 bases, with 13 bases sitting between them. Germline lookup yields CDR1 MDHEN and CDR2 SYDVKM. This CDR3 spans 12 amino acids. The DNA of the CDR3 is TGTGCCACCCATGTGGGAAGAGATACGCAGTATTTT. Amino acid sequence: CATHVGRDTQYF.

The table lists this clonotype with a count of one. Its ends do not fully match the called genes, so a read error is possible. The chain joins TRBV7-2 to TRBJ2-4; D is undetermined. Germline CDR1 reads SGHTA; CDR2 reads FQGNSA. This CDR3 spans 12 amino acids. CDR3 sequence reads: CASSRAGNIRYF. CDR3 sequence (DNA): TGTGCCAGCAGCCGGGCAGGAAACATTCGGTACTTC.

This clonotype was detected ten times or more. The chain uses TRBV7-2 and TRBJ2-3, with TRBD2 matching over 13 bases. The germline V gene has CDR1 SGHTA and CDR2 FQGNSA. The CDR3 is made up of 16 amino acids. V lost 4 bases to trimming and J lost 2 bases; unmatched junction nucleotides: 3. CDR3 sequence (DNA): TGTGCCAGCAGCTCGGGACTAGCGGGGCTCACAGATACGCAGTATTTT. It encodes CASSSGLAGLTDTQYF.